This TCR beta chain was sequenced in a study of shared clonotypes between healthy human individuals. Overall study findings and caveats: Estimated richness values were generally larger in naive subsets than in memory subsets. Sharing across four donors was highest in naive CD4 (roughly 5%) and lowest in memory CD8 (about 0.4%).

V lost 3 bases and J 5 bases, leaving 14 bases between the germline ends. Germline-derived CDR1 and CDR2 are SGHAT and FQNNGV. This CDR3 is built from 14 residues. Researchers divided each subset's genomic DNA evenly across several immunoSEQ plates. TCRdb's table, derived via immunoSEQ multiplex PCR, lists solely in-frame clones and lacks some. Here the sample spans about 670,000 clones, about three quarters being singletons. In the case of this clone: The antigen remains unidentified.

Sequencing was performed on memory CD4+ T cells sorted from blood. Subset in this sample: CD45RA-negative fraction. V and J are TRBV11-2 and TRBJ2-7, with D unclear. This receptor was identified in a woman aged 25 to 39 in good health. CDR3 region: CASSLTRTPNEQYF. The CDR3 nucleotides read TGTGCCAGCAGCTTGACGCGGACCCCCAACGAGCAGTACTTC.